Given below is one T cell receptor beta chain in context. The antigen it recognizes is unknown. No quality values exist for individual bases; no much larger clone is one base distant. Library creation used the immunoSEQ multiplex PCR assay. The multiplex PCR relied on a mix of 60 forward primers for TCR Vbeta segments and 13 reverse primers for TCR Jbeta segments. Amplification of the CDR3 region of rearranged TCR beta genes was performed with a multiplex PCR assay on genomic DNA. Amplified TCR beta libraries were sequenced as 87-base-pair reads on the Illumina HiSeq System. For the original study's pipeline: A later analysis tallied 75 million to 95 million unique TCR beta chains across the 700 or so repertoires, and approximately 11 million of those chains were shared by two or more donors. A nearest-neighbor algorithm error-corrected the raw reads and collapsed the reads into unique sequences, merging closely related sequences to remove PCR and sequencing errors. To assign V, D and J gene segments, CDR3 sequences were aligned to IMGT reference sequences. For a sequence to be retained, a match of at least six nucleotides was required to both a V gene segment and a J gene segment. A rearrangement counted as productive if the CDR3 had no stop codons and remained in frame with V and J, and every other rearrangement counted as non-productive. CDR3 was defined according to IMGT convention as the region running from the second conserved V-encoded cysteine to the conserved J-encoded phenylalanine. Sequences without an unambiguous match to a single V gene segment were excluded from the earlier analysis of about 600 of the donors. In an earlier analysis of about 590 of the donors, a V segment was called functional when productive rearrangements were above 56.7%, and segregating when the standard deviation between donors exceeded 5%. A statistical classification framework was built for diagnosing cytomegalovirus status from the catalog of TCR beta chain sequences. V and J gene assignment, in a later analysis, came from comparing TCR nucleotide sequences with IMGT/GENE-DB human TR gene sequences. The TCRdist pipeline was used in a later analysis to assign CDR3 sequences and most-parsimonious VDJ recombination scenarios. In a later analysis, each TCR beta chain was defined by its CDR3 amino acid sequence together with its V-gene family, and reads without a unique V-gene family were excluded. A later analysis removed over 500 highly shared, low-generation-probability nucleotide sequences to deal with suspected cross-contamination and a sequencing artifact. For each public chain, a later analysis derived a clonal expansion index from normalized ranks of inferred template counts within each repertoire. In a later analysis, generation probabilities were computed with a VDJ recombination model fitted to out-of-frame rearrangements, and the resulting probabilities were checked against IGoR. Hypergeometric tests were used in a later analysis to score TCR-TCR, TCR-HLA and TCR-CMV co-occurrence, with a repertoire-size bias correction applied to the TCR pairs. To estimate false discovery rates, a later analysis permuted the HLA or CMV assignments 20 times. In a later analysis, co-occurring TCRs were grouped with DBSCAN, and TCRdist sequence similarity was added when clustering was performed within HLA-allele-positive subsets. Repertoires with fewer than 30,000 or more than 120,000 public chains were left out of co-occurrence clustering, as were roughly five repertoires with anomalous nucleotide sharing. Held by TCRdb, this immuneACCESS table contains in-frame sequences only and omits some clones. Under half of the omission traces to an unresolved V gene where checked; the cause of the rest is unknown. V and J calls and clone size come straight from that table; D and trimming were deduced from the DNA. The sample table shows around 87,000 clones, and about 84% are seen once. 1% to 1.5% of the sample rests with the top ten.

This sample is drawn from a study of cytomegalovirus exposure and HLA in healthy donors (dated by TCRdb to the late 2010s). With respect to the entire study: According to an earlier analysis of a few hundred of the donors, 200 million or so T cells yielded 117 million unique TCR beta sequences and about 300 Gb of sequence data. The number of typed donors differed by locus: about 620-640 for A, B, C, DRB1 and DQB1; about 520 for DQA1; around 580 for DPA1; and roughly 470 for DPB1. Rather than drawing on any new phenotypic data, the later analysis identified candidate immune exposures from TCR beta sequences and the way those sequences occurred across donors. Every repertoire in the discovery cohort had been generated on one and the same sequencing platform. To predict cytomegalovirus infection status, the study combined high-throughput TCR immunosequencing, statistical association of individual TCRs with disease status, and machine learning. An earlier analysis of approximately 580 of the donors used high-throughput TCR beta sequencing to judge whether each TCR beta V gene segment behaved as functional or pseudogenic. Roughly 300 gigabases of sequencing data and about 92 million unique TCR sequences made up an early release that covered nearly 650 HLA-typed donors. Donor age, sex, ethnicity and CMV serostatus were compiled alongside the repertoire data. A separate validation cohort of more than 100 different subjects was used in addition to the roughly 700-subject first cohort. Of the roughly 410 genotyped donors, roughly 76% were placed in the genetic ancestry cluster associated with self-reported Caucasian donors. About five DR-DQ haplotypes were treated as single units for association and clustering because of strong linkage in the cohort. In a later analysis, previously published TCR beta repertoires from 600 to 850 donors were re-analyzed and high-resolution HLA genotyping was added so that TCR occurrence patterns could be studied. HLA typing included class I and class II loci at four-digit resolution. Among over 350 genotyped donors of the cohort, an average of approximately 230,000 unique TCR beta nucleotide sequences were sequenced per donor, about a sixth of them non-productive. A later genetic analysis used genome-wide SNP genotypes for about 55% of the 666 donors, treating that subset as a discovery cohort. The study aimed to test whether cataloging public T cell receptors could reveal signatures of past pathogen exposure. The T cell repertoires of 666 subjects were profiled by immunosequencing and related to cytomegalovirus serostatus. Broader findings and caveats from the paper: The classifier was reported to diagnose cytomegalovirus status with high specificity and sensitivity in both the original cohort and the validation cohort. In a later genetic analysis, fewer N-insertions in productive TCRs were reported among donors in an Asian-associated ancestry cluster than the roughly 700-donor mean. A few of the identified cytomegalovirus-associated TCR beta chains were confirmed in vitro to be specific for cytomegalovirus antigens. A further reported finding was that TCR beta sequences accurately predicted the HLA-A and HLA-B alleles for most subjects in the first cohort. A later genetic analysis associated a missense DCLRE1C variant with V-gene and J-gene trimming of TCR beta chains, and an independent cohort replicated the association. Sequencing depth was assumed to be roughly uniform across donors in the presence/absence analyses, though that assumption may not hold. In an earlier analysis of around 500 of the donors, most TCR beta V segments appeared in productive rearrangements about 87% or about 30% of the time, broadly matching IMGT annotations. Most TCR sequences were observed very rarely across donors, whereas some public TCRs were present in many individuals. Because HLA typing was unavailable for some donors at each locus, only the typed subset was used in association tests. In a later analysis, some 18,000 TCR beta sequences were associated with specific HLA alleles at a false discovery rate of 0.05. Some IMGT-functional V segments, including TRBV6-2 and TRBV6-3, could not be distinguished by the 87-base-pair reads and were therefore excluded. When HLA alleles, especially DR and DQ, strongly co-occurred, TCR associations were difficult to assign to individual alleles. In a later analysis, TCR association rates were found to vary across HLA loci, with the most associated TCRs seen for DRB1 alleles and the fewest for HLA-C alleles. CMV serostatus was the only immune exposure information available for the cohort. A later analysis found that most CMV-associated TCR beta chains appeared HLA-restricted, with HLA associations seemingly driven largely by CMV exposure. A later analysis found that HLA-associated TCR beta chains were more clonally expanded and had lower generation probabilities than equally common non-associated chains. The sequencing pipeline was judged likely to have produced a cluster of highly shared sequence variants as a technical artifact. According to a later analysis, parvovirus B19, influenza, CMV and Epstein-Barr virus appeared linked to several top co-occurrence clusters. The earlier analysis of almost 600 of the donors excluded roughly 16 rarely observed V segments, including chromosome 9 orphons, because counts were too low. Only TCR beta chains were sequenced in this cohort, and the absence of alpha or paired-chain data limited detectable features. A total of fewer than 200 TCR beta chains were listed by the study as associated with cytomegalovirus. According to the authors, the approach could potentially be generalized to other disease states and immunological phenotypes. Correlated functional status among segregating V segments might be attributable to linkage disequilibrium, but an unknown experimental factor could not be ruled out.

Measured from the cysteine to the phenylalanine, the CDR3 is 11 residues long. The entry retains the CDR3 DNA only, 33 bases that are in frame from base 1. The germline V gene gives CDR1 as SNHLY and CDR2 as FYNNEI. The cohort comprised several hundred healthy bone marrow donors. At the time of sampling, every cohort member was nominally healthy, though immune exposures that went unrecorded were likely present. The donor was CMV seropositive and was included in the group of some 290 seropositive cohort members. Every donor gave a peripheral blood sample, and the peripheral blood mononuclear cells from that sample were used for TCR beta sequencing. The Qiagen DNeasy Blood Extraction Kit was used to extract genomic DNA from the blood cell samples.

The sequencing input was PBMCs. Recombination linked TRBV2 to TRBJ2-5; a tentative D call is TRBD1 (5 bases match). The J call may be incorrect, as the DNA end agrees better with TRBJ2-7. This receptor was taken from a girl aged 2-9 years in good health and CMV-seropositive. For the CDR3, the sequence is CASTGSYEQYF. The base sequence is TGTGCCAGCACAGGGTCCTACGAGCAGTACTTC.